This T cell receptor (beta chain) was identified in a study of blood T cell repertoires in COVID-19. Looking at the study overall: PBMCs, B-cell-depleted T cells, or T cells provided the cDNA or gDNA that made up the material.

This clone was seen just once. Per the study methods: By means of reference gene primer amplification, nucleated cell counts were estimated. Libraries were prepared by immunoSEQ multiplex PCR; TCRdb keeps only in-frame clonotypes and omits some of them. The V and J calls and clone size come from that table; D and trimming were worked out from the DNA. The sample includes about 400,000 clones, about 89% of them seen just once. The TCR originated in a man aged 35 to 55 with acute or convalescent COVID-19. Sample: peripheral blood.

The CDR3 is CASSQGDRLSEAFF. The CDR3 nucleotides are TGTGCCAGCAGCCAAGGGGACAGGCTCTCTGAAGCTTTCTTT. The J gene is TRBJ1-1, the V gene TRBV3-1 (or the pseudogene TRBV3-2), with 8 bases fitting TRBD1. Trimming removed 1 base from V and 6 bases from J; junction bases left unmatched: 4. The CDR3 contains 14 residues. Germline-derived CDR1 and CDR2 are LGHDT and YNNKEL (reference sequence).